These T cell receptor beta chains were read from a single sample in a study of OX40 agonist ivuxolimab in advanced cancers. Clones were sequenced by immunoSEQ multiplex PCR, and TCRdb holds only the in-frame ones, with some missing. The table shows 45,000 to 50,000 clones, with roughly 86% occurring only once. The source material was CD4+ or CD8+ T cells sorted from blood, sampled in a trial of the OX40 agonist ivuxolimab. The source is an adult with an advanced solid tumor such as melanoma, head and neck, liver or kidney cancer. CDR3s include the opening cysteine and the closing phenylalanine or tryptophan. The D gene is left open where the match is weak. Clone size appears in some rows only: once, few, many, or a class for an expanded clone.

size	D	V	J	DNA	CDR3
NA	NA	TRBV5-5	TRBJ1-5	TGTGCCAGCAGCCCAGAAATGGGAGGCGGACAGCCCCAGCATTTT	CASSPEMGGGQPQHF
few	TRBD2	TRBV7-8	TRBJ2-7	TGTGCCAGCAGCTTAGCGTCTGGCCTAGCGGGTTACTACGAGCAGTACTTC	CASSLASGLAGYYEQYF
NA	NA	TRBV7-6	TRBJ1-6	TGTGCCAGCAGCCCCGCCAGCGCCCTCAATTCACCCCTCCACTTT	CASSPASALNSPLHF
NA	NA	TRBV5-4	TRBJ2-1	TGTGCCAGCAGCTTGGTTGACGGATACAATGAGCAGTTCTTC	CASSLVDGYNEQFF
NA	TRBD2	TRBV30	TRBJ2-1	TGTGCCTGGAGTGGAGGACTAGTCAATGAGCAGTTCTTC	CAWSGGLVNEQFF
few	NA	TRBV2	TRBJ2-7	TGTGCCAGCAGTACCATGACTAGTAGATACGAGCAGTACTTC	CASSTMTSRYEQYF
NA	TRBD1	TRBV6-4	TRBJ2-7	TGTGCCAGCAGTGCCGGGACAGGGTACGAGCAGTACTTC	CASSAGTGYEQYF
NA	NA	TRBV5-3	TRBJ1-1	TGTGCCAGCAGCTCAGGTGTGGGACTGAACACTGAAGCTTTCTTT	CASSSGVGLNTEAFF
NA	NA	TRBV7-9	TRBJ2-7	TGTGCCAGCAGCTTAGTGGCGGGGCCCTCCTACGAGCAGTACTTC	CASSLVAGPSYEQYF
NA	TRBD1	TRBV6-5	TRBJ2-3	TGTGCCAGCAGTAACACAGGGGGCACAGATACGCAGTATTTT	CASSNTGGTDTQYF
NA	NA	TRBV6-5	TRBJ2-2	TGTGCCAGCAGTTACCCCGAAACGGGGGTCGGGGAGCTGTTTTTT	CASSYPETGVGELFF
NA	NA	TRBV7-2	TRBJ1-1	TGTGCCAGCAGCTTTACAGGGTCCAACACTGAAGCTTTCTTT	CASSFTGSNTEAFF
NA	NA	TRBV7-2	TRBJ1-6	TGTGCCAGCAGCTTAGAACCCCTAGGCACCTATAATTCACCCCTCCACTTT	CASSLEPLGTYNSPLHF
NA	TRBD2	TRBV5-1	TRBJ2-7	TGCGCCAGCAGCCCTCGGACGGGGGGCTACGAGCAGTACTTC	CASSPRTGGYEQYF
NA	TRBD2	TRBV9	TRBJ2-3	TGTGCCAGCAGCGCCCCAGCGGGAGCCATAGATACGCAGTATTTT	CASSAPAGAIDTQYF
NA	TRBD2	TRBV5-1	TRBJ2-1	TGCGCCAGCAGCTTGGGGACTAGCGGTTTGTACAATGAGCAGTTCTTC	CASSLGTSGLYNEQFF
NA	NA	TRBV7-2	TRBJ1-5	TGTGCCAGCAGCTTAGGGGGAGGTATGAATCAGCCCCAGCATTTT	CASSLGGGMNQPQHF
once	NA	TRBV11-3	TRBJ2-7	TGTGCCAGCAACACGAGGGGGTCCTACGAGCAGTACTTC	CASNTRGSYEQYF
NA	TRBD2	TRBV9	TRBJ2-1	TGTGCCAGCAGCGGCGGGAGGGCCACCAATGAGCAGTTCTTC	CASSGGRATNEQFF
NA	NA	TRBV18	TRBJ2-5	TGTGCCAGCTCACCACCGAGGTTAGGGGAGACCCAGTACTTC	CASSPPRLGETQYF
NA	NA	TRBV10-1	TRBJ2-1	TGCGCCAGCAGTGGCTCCCGTACGCAGGGGCAACAGAGCTCCTACAATGAGCAGTTCTTC	CASSGSRTQGQQSSYNEQFF
NA	NA	TRBV7-2	TRBJ2-1	TGTGCCAGCAGCTGGGGACTGGGGAACAATGAGCAGTTCTTC	CASSWGLGNNEQFF
NA	NA	TRBV28	TRBJ2-7	TGTGCCAGCAGTTTACGGCTACCCAACTACGAGCAGTACTTC	CASSLRLPNYEQYF
NA	NA	TRBV6-1	TRBJ1-3	TGTGCCAGTCACAGGGCATCCTCTGGAAACACCATATATTTT	CASHRASSGNTIYF
once	TRBD1	TRBV7-9	TRBJ2-7	TGTGCCAGCAGCCCCCTCGGTACGGGACAGGACTCCTACGAGCAGTACTTC	CASSPLGTGQDSYEQYF
NA	NA	TRBV19	TRBJ2-7	TGTGCCAGTGCGGGGCCAGGGATCTACGAGCAGTACTTC	CASAGPGIYEQYF
NA	TRBD1	TRBV28	TRBJ2-1	TGTGCCAGCAGTGTACCGGGACAGGGACGCGATGAGCAGTTCTTC	CASSVPGQGRDEQFF
NA	NA	TRBV9	TRBJ2-1	TGTGCCAGCAGCGTCTCCGACAGGTCTAATGAGCAGTTCTTC	CASSVSDRSNEQFF